This entry lists 13 T cell receptor beta chains sequenced from one sample in a study of cytomegalovirus exposure and HLA in healthy donors (dated by TCRdb to about 2017). Preparation of the library involved the immunoSEQ multiplex PCR assay. The multiplex PCR relied on a mix of 60 forward primers for TCR Vbeta segments and 13 reverse primers for TCR Jbeta segments. TCRdb carries this immuneACCESS record with in-frame sequences only. Its versions omit some clonotypes, under half of them owing to an unresolved V gene in the studies checked, with the rest unexplained. For this sample the table gives 150,000 to 200,000 clones, of which over 75% were detected only once. In total, the top ten clones hold less than 0.3% of the sample. Sequencing was carried out using PBMCs. All receptors derive from a girl under three years old in good health and CMV-seronegative.

The chain uses TRBV9 and TRBJ1-1; maybe TRBD1 (6 bases). Germline CDR1 is SGDLS and CDR2 is YYNGEE. This CDR3 contains 14 residues. Trimming took off 0 bases at V and 0 bases at J, with 6 bases between the two ends. CDR3 loop: CASSVGDMNTEAFF. CDR3 nucleotides: TGTGCCAGCAGCGTAGGGGACATGAACACTGAAGCTTTCTTT.

The chain employs TRBV7-2 and TRBJ2-5, with 12 positions matching TRBD2. Germline assignment: CDR1 SGHTA and CDR2 FQGNSA. V lost 4 bases, J lost 5 bases, and 11 bases stayed unmatched. CDR3 length: 17 residues. The CDR3 spells CASSSIKTSGSYETQYF. CDR3 in DNA: TGTGCCAGCAGCTCCATTAAGACTAGCGGGAGCTATGAGACCCAGTACTTC.

Only one count was recorded for this clone. The V and J genes are TRBV27 and TRBJ2-3, with 9 positions matching TRBD2. Germline V gives CDR1 MNHEY, CDR2 SMNVEV (reference sequence). V lost 2 bases to trimming and J lost 3 bases; unmatched junction nucleotides: 6. The CDR3 runs 16 residues. The CDR3 reads CASSLVAGGPTDTQYF. The CDR3 bases are TGTGCCAGCAGTTTAGTGGCGGGAGGGCCTACAGATACGCAGTATTTT.

V usage is TRBV29-1 and J usage is TRBJ2-1; TRBD1 might be the D (5 bases). Germline assignment: CDR1 SQVTM and CDR2 ANQGSEA. The CDR3 is 12 residues long. The CDR3 bases are TGCAGTGCCGTGGGGCCCGAGAATGAGCAGTTCTTC. This translates into CSAVGPENEQFF.

The rearrangement links TRBV19 to TRBJ1-5; D possibly corresponds to TRBD1 (5 bases). The CDR3 consists of 16 residues. V lost 6 bases and J 0 bases, leaving 15 bases between the germline ends. Germline V gene sequence: CDR1 LNHDA, CDR2 SQIVND (reference sequence). The CDR3 reads CASRSTVGNSNQPQHF. In nucleotides, the CDR3 is TGTGCCAGTAGGTCGACAGTTGGGAATAGCAATCAGCCCCAGCATTTT.

This chain's CDR3 is CASSHGQGPYEQYF. The CDR3, as DNA: TGTGCCAGCAGTCACGGACAGGGTCCTTACGAGCAGTACTTC. V gene TRBV14 combines with J gene TRBJ2-7, with 8 bases that match TRBD1. Germline lookup yields CDR1 SGHDN and CDR2 FVKESK. There are 14 residues in the CDR3. V dropped 6 bases and J dropped 4; count of bases not matched to a gene: 8.

The rearrangement links TRBV7-3 to TRBJ2-1; D not resolved. V was cut by 5 bases and J by 5 bases, with 13 bases left in between. The CDR3 spans 14 residues. Germline V gene sequence: CDR1 SGHTA, CDR2 FQGTGA. The chain's CDR3 is CASSLGSLHNEQFF. The CDR3 DNA sequence: TGTGCCAGCAGCCTCGGGTCTCTACACAATGAGCAGTTCTTC.

This clone came up once. The chain joins TRBV30 to TRBJ1-1; D remains ambiguous. This CDR3 is 12 amino acids long. CDR1 is GTSNPN and CDR2 is SVGIG in the germline V gene (reference sequence). Trimming pared 5 bases from V and 8 bases from J, leaving 15 bases between. The CDR3 loop is CAWGTVSREAFF. DNA of the CDR3: TGTGCCTGGGGAACCGTGTCGCGGGAAGCTTTCTTT.

This clone came up once. The chain couples TRBV18 to TRBJ2-3, with TRBD2 matching over 8 bases. The ends lost 2 bases at V and 5 bases at J; junction bases unmatched: 6. CDR3 length equals 15 residues. Looked up from germline, CDR1 is KGHSH and CDR2 is LQKENI. Here the CDR3 DNA reads TGTGCCAGCTCACCATCGGGAGGGCCGGGAGATACGCAGTATTTT. This translates into CASSPSGGPGDTQYF.

The chain couples TRBV12-5 to TRBJ2-7; D might be TRBD1 (5 bases). V lost 1 base, J lost 2 bases, and 15 bases lay in between. This CDR3 spans 16 amino acids. Per germline, CDR1 LGHNT and CDR2 FRNRAP. The CDR3 loop reads CASGLASGISAYEQYF. The CDR3 DNA reads as TGTGCTAGTGGTTTGGCCTCAGGGATCTCGGCCTACGAGCAGTACTTC.

This rearrangement joins TRBV9 to TRBJ2-5, with D hard to call. The germline V gene has CDR1 SGDLS and CDR2 YYNGEE. The CDR3 contains 13 residues. Between the trimmed V and J ends, which lost 3 bases and 4 bases, there was a span of 10 bases. The CDR3 loop reads CASSAMSLETQYF. In DNA form, the CDR3 reads TGTGCCAGCAGCGCTATGTCTCTAGAGACCCAGTACTTC. Looking up the rest from reference TRBV9 and TRBJ2-5 gives the full variable domain: DSGVTQTPKHLITATGQRVTLRCSPRSGDLSVYWYQQSLDQGLQFLIQYYNGEERAKGNILERFSAQQFPDLHSELNLSSLELGDSALYFCASSAMSLETQYFGPGTRLLVL.

The chain carries TRBV15 and TRBJ1-1; D not certain. This CDR3 spans 13 amino acids. The germline V and J ends were trimmed by 6 bases and 5 bases, with 13 bases remaining between them. Per germline, CDR1 LNHNV and CDR2 YYDKDF (reference sequence). The CDR3 DNA reads as TGTGCCACCAGAGCGGGAGTGCGGACTGAAGCTTTCTTT. Residues: CATRAGVRTEAFF.

CDR3 loop: CASSELIGNFEKLFF. CDR3 in DNA: TGTGCCAGCAGTGAATTAATCGGGAATTTTGAAAAACTGTTTTTT. This sequence joins TRBV6-1 and TRBJ1-4; D gene unclear. V shed 2 bases and J shed 7 bases, with 14 bases lying between them. The germline CDR1 and CDR2 sequences are MNHNS and SASEGT. This CDR3 is built from 15 residues.